This entry features one T cell receptor (beta chain) sequence. The antigen remains undetermined. This specimen belongs to a study of neoadjuvant nivolumab and ipilimumab in lung cancer. The wider study: Nivolumab 3 mg/kg was given days 1, 15 and 29, plus ipilimumab 1 mg/kg day 1 in combination.

Trimming stripped 8 bases from V and 5 bases from J, with 19 bases between. This CDR3 is 15 amino acids long. Germline lookup yields CDR1 MNHEY and CDR2 SMNVEV (reference sequence). General study points: Pretherapy blood TCR richness correlated positively with resected tumor richness. TCR richness and clonality were higher in tumors than adjacent uninvolved lung. Only a single major-pathologic-response sample was available for clonality analysis.

Clones were sequenced by immunoSEQ multiplex PCR, and TCRdb holds only the in-frame ones, with some missing. The profile shows 30,000 or so clones, roughly 90% of them singletons. The sample in question was peripheral blood, obtained after neoadjuvant nivolumab, alone or with ipilimumab, at or shortly before surgery. The gene calls are TRBV27 and TRBJ1-5; perhaps TRBD1 as D (5 bases). This sequence originates from an adult with non-small cell lung cancer. In nucleotides, the CDR3 is TGTGCCAGCTCTTTCAGGGCCCTTGGGGATCAGCCCCAGCATTTT. It codes for CASSFRALGDQPQHF.